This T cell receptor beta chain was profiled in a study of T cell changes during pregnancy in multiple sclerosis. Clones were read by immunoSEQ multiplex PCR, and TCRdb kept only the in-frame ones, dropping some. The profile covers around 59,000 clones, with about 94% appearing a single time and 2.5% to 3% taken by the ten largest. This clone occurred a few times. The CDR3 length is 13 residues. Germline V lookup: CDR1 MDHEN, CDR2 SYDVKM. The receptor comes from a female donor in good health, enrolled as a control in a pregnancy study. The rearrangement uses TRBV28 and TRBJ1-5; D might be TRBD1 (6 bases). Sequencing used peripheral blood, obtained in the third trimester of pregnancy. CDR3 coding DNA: TGTGCAGAACAGGGAGATATCAATCAGCCCCAGCATTTT. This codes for CAEQGDINQPQHF.